Following are 2 T cell receptor beta chains from one sample sequenced in a study of graft-versus-host responses after intestinal transplantation. Sequenced by immunoSEQ multiplex PCR; TCRdb stores in-frame clones only, minus some. In the table there are under 100,000 clones, more than 80% of which are singletons. Sequenced here: PBMCs, sampled about 450 days after intestinal transplant. All receptors come from a human patient who received an intestinal transplant, so some T cells may come from the graft donor.

The gene calls are TRBV29-1 and TRBJ2-5; D gene uncertain. The CDR3 runs 14 residues. Per germline, CDR1 SQVTM and CDR2 ANQGSEA. The V end was cut by 2 bases, the J end by 2 bases, with 12 bases between. CDR3 residues: CSVERNKGQETQYF. CDR3 nucleotides: TGCAGCGTTGAACGGAACAAAGGGCAAGAGACCCAGTACTTC.

The chain has TRBV6-5 and TRBJ2-7, with TRBD1 matching over 7 bases. The germline V gene has CDR1 MNHEY and CDR2 SVGAGI. There are 13 residues in the CDR3. V gave up 7 bases and J gave up 3 bases; unmatched junction bases: 6. CDR3 protein: CASTPGQLYEQYF. The CDR3 DNA reads TGTGCCAGCACCCCGGGACAGCTCTACGAGCAGTACTTC.